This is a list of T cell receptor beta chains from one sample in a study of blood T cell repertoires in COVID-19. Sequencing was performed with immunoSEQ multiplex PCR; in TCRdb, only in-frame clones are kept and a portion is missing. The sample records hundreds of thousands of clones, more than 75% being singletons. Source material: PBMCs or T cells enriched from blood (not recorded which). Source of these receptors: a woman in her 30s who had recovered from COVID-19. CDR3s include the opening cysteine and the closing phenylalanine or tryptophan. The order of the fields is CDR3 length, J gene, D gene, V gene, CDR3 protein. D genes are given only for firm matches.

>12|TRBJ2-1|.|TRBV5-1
CASSLAFDEQFF
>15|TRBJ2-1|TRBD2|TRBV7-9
CASGNLAGDNNEQFF
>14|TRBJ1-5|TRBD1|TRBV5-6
CASSLQGRYQPQHF
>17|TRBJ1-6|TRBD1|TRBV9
CASSDGTGSSYNSPLHF
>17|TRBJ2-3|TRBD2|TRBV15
CATSRGTSGLLTDTQYF
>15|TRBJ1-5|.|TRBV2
CASSARGASNQPQHF
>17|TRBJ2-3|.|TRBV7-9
CASSLGSGGPRTDTQYF
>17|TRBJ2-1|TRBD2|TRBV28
CASRQSTSGSINNEQFF
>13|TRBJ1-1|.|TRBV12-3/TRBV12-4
CASSLNRETEAFF
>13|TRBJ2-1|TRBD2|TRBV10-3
CAIRLTSGGEQFF
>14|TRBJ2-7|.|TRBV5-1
CASSPESISYEQYF
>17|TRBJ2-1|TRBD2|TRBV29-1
CSAIDWASGSLYNEQFF
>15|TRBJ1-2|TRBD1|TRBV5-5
CASSAGWDRPYGYTF
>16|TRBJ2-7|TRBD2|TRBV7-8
CASSSGTSGAFYEQYF
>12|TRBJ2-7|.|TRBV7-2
CASSYMGREQYF
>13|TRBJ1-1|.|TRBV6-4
CASSDSPGTEAFF
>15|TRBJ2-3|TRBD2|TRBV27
CASSQLAGFTDTQYF
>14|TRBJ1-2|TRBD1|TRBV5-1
CASSPDRVGYGYTF
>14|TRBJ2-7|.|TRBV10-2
CASSERQVTYEQYF
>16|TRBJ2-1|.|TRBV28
CASSLSGPSSYNEQFF
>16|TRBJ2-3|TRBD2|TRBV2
CASSDSSGRPWATQYF
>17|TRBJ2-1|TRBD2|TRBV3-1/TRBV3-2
CASSQDLGLAGDNEQFF
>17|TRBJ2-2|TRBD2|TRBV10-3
CAISEEVAGGPTGELFF
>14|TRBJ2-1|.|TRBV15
CATSGGFSYNEQFF
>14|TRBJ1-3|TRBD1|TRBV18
CATRNPGQGNTIYF